These 6 T cell receptor beta chains were all obtained from the same sample, sequenced in a study of T cell clonality in common variable immunodeficiency. The repertoire was sequenced with immunoSEQ multiplex PCR; TCRdb's copy has only in-frame clones and lacks some. The sample has 50,000 to 60,000 clones, none seen only once. The sequenced sample was peripheral blood mononuclear cells. The receptors come from a person aged 18 to 70 in good health.

This clone has ten or more counts. Germline and junction disagree at one end, which may indicate a read error. The CDR3 goes on 3 residues after the read ends, and that part is filled in from the germline J gene. The chain carries TRBV5-1 and TRBJ1-1; weak D call: TRBD1 (5 bases). Germline CDR1 and CDR2: SGHRS and YFSETQ. The CDR3 extends over 16 amino acids. The CDR3 protein is CASSLWVATATTQAFF. The covered CDR3 bases are TGCGCCAGCAGCTTGTGGGTTGCGACAGCCACCACTCAA.

This clone has at least ten counts. Coverage ceases 3 residues before the CDR3 finishes, and the germline J gene fills in the end. V usage is TRBV2 and J usage is TRBJ2-1; 11 bases align to TRBD2. Trimming at V came to 2 bases and at J to 9 bases, leaving 6 bases not matched to a gene. The CDR3 contains 15 residues. CDR1 is SNHLY and CDR2 is FYNNEI in the germline V gene. The CDR3 bases that were read are TGTGCCAGCAGTGAAAGGCTAGCGGGGGGCGGTGAG. Translation: CASSERLAGGGE. The full CDR3 sequence reads CASSERLAGGGEQFF.

This clone was counted many times. The read terminates 3 residues before the CDR3 end, so the remaining end is supplied by the germline J gene. The chain employs TRBV5-5 and TRBJ1-2, with D possibly TRBD1 on 5 matching bases. Trimming took off 1 base at V and 7 bases at J, with 14 bases between the two ends. The germline V gene encodes CDR1 SGHKS and CDR2 YYEKEE (reference sequence). The CDR3 loop spans 14 amino acids. The CDR3 DNA, read in part, is TGTGCCAGCAGCTTGCGGCCTGGGGACTCTGGC. Protein product: CASSLRPGDSG. The whole CDR3 sequence reads CASSLRPGDSGYTF.

This clone was seen at least ten times. The sequence runs out 3 residues before the end of the CDR3; the remainder is reconstructed from the germline J gene. This chain links TRBV18 with TRBJ1-1, with D perhaps TRBD1 (5 bases). Trimming took off 4 bases at V and 3 bases at J, with 12 bases between the two ends. Germline-derived CDR1 and CDR2 are KGHSH and LQKENI. The CDR3 covers 14 residues. The chain's CDR3 is CASSRGGVYTEAFF. The sequenced CDR3 bases are TGTGCCAGCTCACGGGGGGGGGTTTACACTGAA. Together with reference TRBV18 and TRBJ1-1, the CDR3 gives the full variable domain: NAGVMQNPRHLVRRRGQEARLRCSPMKGHSHVYWYRQLPEEGLKFMVYLQKENIIDESGMPKERFSAEFPKEGPSILRIQQVVRGDSAAYFCASSRGGVYTEAFFGQGTRLTVV.

This clone was counted ten times or more. The CDR3 end falls 3 residues outside the read, so it is completed with the germline J gene. The rearrangement joins TRBV6-2 or TRBV6-3 to TRBJ2-5, with D perhaps TRBD2 (5 bases). CDR3 length: 13 residues. Between the trimmed V and J ends, which lost 6 bases and 1 base, there was a span of 9 bases. Germline values: CDR1 MNHEY, CDR2 SVGEGT. The covered CDR3 bases are TGTGCCAGCAGCTTTGGACTCCAAGAGACC. Protein sequence: CASSFGLQET. In full, the CDR3 is CASSFGLQETQYF.

This clone has at least ten counts. The observed sequence ends 3 residues before the CDR3 terminus, with the missing tail filled in from the germline J gene. The chain is built from TRBV11-2 and TRBJ2-3; TRBD2 is a possible D gene (6 bases). The CDR3 has 15 residues. The germline V gene has CDR1 SGHAT and CDR2 FQNNGV. V was trimmed by 5 bases and J by 4 bases, leaving 16 bases between them. The CDR3 DNA, read in part, is TGTGCCAGCAGCCCCGTAGAGGCGGGGCCAGATACG. Residues: CASSPVEAGPDT. The entire CDR3 is CASSPVEAGPDTQYF.